A single sample is the source of the 20 T cell receptor beta chains below, sequenced in a study of shared clonotypes between healthy human individuals. The method was immunoSEQ multiplex PCR; TCRdb's version includes in-frame clones alone and lacks a portion of them. This table has 95,000 to 120,000 clones, around two thirds appearing once. The sequencing sample was made of memory CD8+ T cells sorted from blood. The subset denotes: CD45RO+ cells pooled with CCR7-negative TemRA cells. Receptor source: a woman aged 25 to 45 in good health.

V is TRBV15 and J is TRBJ2-3, with D uncertain. Germline CDR1 is LNHNV and CDR2 is YYDKDF (reference sequence). Trimming cost V 1 base and J 4 bases, with 12 bases left between them. The CDR3 length is 15 residues. The CDR3 nucleotides read TGTGCCACCAGCAGAGGTGGAGTCCTCGCAGATACGCAGTATTTT. Its translation: CATSRGGVLADTQYF.

The chain couples TRBV2 to TRBJ2-1; 7 nucleotides agree with TRBD1. The CDR3 spans 16 residues. Germline V CDR1 and CDR2: SNHLY, FYNNEI. V gave up 7 bases and J gave up 1 base; unmatched junction bases: 10. In DNA, the CDR3 is TGTGCCAGCACCCAAGGGGGCAGGGTATCCTACAATGAGCAGTTCTTC. This gives the protein CASTQGGRVSYNEQFF.

This chain joins TRBV29-1 and TRBJ1-2; tentative D call: TRBD1 (5 bases). The CDR3 runs 12 residues. Per germline, CDR1 SQVTM and CDR2 ANQGSEA. V was clipped by 4 bases and J by 8 bases, with 14 bases between them. The DNA for the CDR3 is TGCAGCGTTGTGGGGGTGGGAGGCGGCTACACCTTC. It translates to CSVVGVGGGYTF. The complete variable domain, with remaining parts taken from reference TRBV29-1 and TRBJ1-2, reads SAVISQKPSRDICQRGTSLTIQCQVDSQVTMMFWYRQQPGQSLTLIATANQGSEATYESGFVIDKFPISRPNLTFSTLTVSNMSPEDSSIYLCSVVGVGGGYTFGSGTRLTVV.

The chain uses TRBV11-2 and TRBJ2-7; D is unresolved. Germline CDR1 SGHAT, CDR2 FQNNGV. Between the trimmed V and J ends, which lost 3 bases and 4 bases, there was a span of 10 bases. There are 13 residues in the CDR3. The CDR3 protein is CASSFSADYEQYF. The CDR3 nucleotides are TGTGCCAGCAGCTTTTCAGCAGATTACGAGCAGTACTTC.

This rearrangement joins TRBV2 to TRBJ2-1; D possibly corresponds to TRBD1 (6 bases). CDR3 length equals 14 residues. In germline, CDR1 is SNHLY, CDR2 FYNNEI. V lost 8 bases to trimming and J lost 3 bases, with 14 bases between them. The CDR3 loop reads CASHVGQYYNEQFF. DNA of the CDR3: TGTGCCAGCCACGTAGGACAGTACTACAATGAGCAGTTCTTC.

V usage is TRBV15 and J usage is TRBJ1-1; 10 bases fit TRBD1. The CDR3 runs to 16 residues. V lost 5 bases to trimming and J lost 8 bases; unmatched junction nucleotides: 14. CDR1 is LNHNV and CDR2 is YYDKDF in the germline V gene (reference sequence). This CDR3 reads CATSVQTGTGDPEAFF. CDR3 DNA sequence: TGTGCCACCAGCGTACAAACCGGGACAGGGGATCCGGAAGCTTTCTTT. Drawing the rest from reference TRBV15 and TRBJ1-1, the complete variable domain is DAMVIQNPRYQVTQFGKPVTLSCSQTLNHNVMYWYQQKSSQAPKLLFHYYDKDFNNEADTPDNFQSRRPNTSFCFLDIRSPGLGDTAMYLCATSVQTGTGDPEAFFGQGTRLTVV.

This sequence joins TRBV11-3 and TRBJ2-2; D is undetermined. Germline V gives CDR1 SGHNT, CDR2 YENEEA. This CDR3 has 14 amino acids. V was pared by 1 base and J by 5 bases, with 8 bases between. The CDR3 DNA follows: TGTGCCAGCAGCTTAGGGCCCGTTACCGGGGAGCTGTTTTTT. Translation gives CASSLGPVTGELFF.

The rearrangement joins TRBV5-4 to TRBJ2-7, with D perhaps being TRBD1 or TRBD2 (5 bases each). Deletions cut 2 bases from V and 4 bases from J, with 7 bases between. The germline V gene encodes CDR1 SGHNT and CDR2 YYREEE (reference sequence). CDR3 length: 12 residues. The CDR3 is CASSFWGYEQYF. CDR3 bases: TGTGCCAGCAGCTTTTGGGGGTACGAGCAGTACTTC.

V usage is TRBV28 and J usage is TRBJ1-2, with D maybe TRBD1 (6 bases). The V gene lost 2 bases and the J gene lost 6 bases, with 13 bases spanning the gap. The germline V gene encodes CDR1 MDHEN and CDR2 SYDVKM. The CDR3 runs to 14 residues. The CDR3 DNA follows: TGTGCCAGCAGTTTAAACAGGGACAATCATGGCTACACCTTC. Residues: CASSLNRDNHGYTF.

J is TRBJ2-7 and V is TRBV2; D unresolved. This CDR3 has 11 amino acids. CDR1 is SNHLY and CDR2 is FYNNEI in the germline V gene. The V and J ends lost 8 bases and 2 bases respectively, with 7 bases between them. CDR3 in amino acids: CASFGAYEQYF. The DNA of the CDR3 is TGTGCCAGCTTTGGGGCCTACGAGCAGTACTTC.

This clone was recorded once. The chain employs TRBV5-1 and TRBJ2-7, with TRBD1 identical over 9 bases. Germline lookup yields CDR1 SGHRS and CDR2 YFSETQ. This CDR3 is 15 amino acids long. Trimming cost V 4 bases and J 0 bases; bases outside gene matches: 5. CDR3 sequence reads: CASSHVTGGSYEQYF. The CDR3 coding sequence is TGCGCCAGCAGCCACGTGACAGGGGGCTCCTACGAGCAGTACTTC.

The chain uses TRBV7-9 and TRBJ1-2, with D possibly TRBD1 on 6 matching bases. Germline CDR1 and CDR2: SEHNR and FQNEAQ (reference sequence). V lost 3 bases, J lost 4 bases, and 18 bases lay in between. The length of the CDR3 is 16 residues. CDR3 in DNA: TGTGCCAGCAGCTTTGGACAGACCTCGGATTTCTATGGCTACACCTTC. This encodes CASSFGQTSDFYGYTF.

The chain links TRBV28 to TRBJ2-1, with a tentative D call TRBD2 (5 bases). Trimming took off 3 bases at V and 4 bases at J, with 13 bases between the two ends. CDR3 length: 15 amino acids. Germline values: CDR1 MDHEN, CDR2 SYDVKM. The CDR3 coding sequence is TGTGCCAGCAGTTTGGGAGCGGAGCTATACAATGAGCAGTTCTTC. It codes for CASSLGAELYNEQFF.

The chain recombines TRBV28 with TRBJ2-2, with D perhaps matching TRBD1 (7 bases). This CDR3 comprises 17 residues. Germline loops: CDR1 MDHEN, CDR2 SYDVKM. V lost 4 bases, J lost 2 bases, and 17 bases lay in between. The CDR3: CASSSIDREANTGELFF. For the CDR3, the DNA is TGTGCCAGCAGTTCAATAGACAGGGAGGCAAACACCGGGGAGCTGTTTTTT.

The CDR3 sequence is CATSSSGLAYEQYF. The DNA for the CDR3 is TGTGCCACCAGCAGTAGCGGGCTGGCTTACGAGCAGTACTTC. The chain joins TRBV15 to TRBJ2-7; TRBD2 aligns across 7 bases. Germline V gives CDR1 LNHNV, CDR2 YYDKDF (reference sequence). There are 14 residues in the CDR3. The V and J ends lost 3 bases and 4 bases, in that order; junction bases with no gene match: 6.

This clone occurred a few times. The J gene is TRBJ1-3, the V gene TRBV5-6, with D perhaps matching TRBD1 (5 bases). V was pared by 3 bases and J by 3 bases, with 10 bases between. Looked up from germline, CDR1 is SGHDT and CDR2 is YYEEEE. The CDR3 covers 14 residues. The DNA for the CDR3 is TGTGCCAGCAGCTCGGGACGGGTTGGAAACACCATATATTTT. As protein: CASSSGRVGNTIYF.

This chain joins TRBV2 and TRBJ2-5; possible D gene TRBD2, 6 bases. The end of the DNA aligns better with TRBJ2-7, so the J call may be wrong. The length of the CDR3 is 15 residues. CDR1 and CDR2 (germline): SNHLY, FYNNEI. The CDR3 sequence: CASPETGTSTGEQYF. Here the CDR3 DNA reads TGTGCCAGCCCTGAGACCGGGACTTCGACCGGCGAGCAGTACTTC.

This clone is medium-sized (0.01 to 0.1%) in the sample. This chain joins TRBV4-1 and TRBJ2-7, with 10 bases identical to TRBD1. Germline trimming cut 3 bases from V and 4 bases from J; bases unmatched to any gene: 6. The CDR3 sequence is 15 residues long. CDR1 is MGHRA, CDR2 YSYEKL, per germline. This CDR3 reads CASSHGQGEGYEQYF. In DNA, the CDR3 is TGCGCCAGCAGCCATGGACAGGGGGAGGGTTACGAGCAGTACTTC.

This chain uses TRBV25-1 with TRBJ1-1, with 10 bases matching TRBD1. J was trimmed by 4 bases and V by 2 bases; bases with no gene match: 1. The CDR3 extends over 14 amino acids. Looked up from germline, CDR1 is MGHDK and CDR2 is SYGVNS. The CDR3 DNA reads as TGTGCCAGCAGTGAAAGGACAGGGGGCACTGAAGCTTTCTTT. Its protein product is CASSERTGGTEAFF.

The chain links TRBV28 to TRBJ1-1; 7 positions agree with TRBD1. This CDR3 contains 12 residues. V shed 8 bases and J 8 bases; nucleotides not matched to a gene: 8. CDR1 MDHEN and CDR2 SYDVKM come from the germline V gene. The CDR3 protein is CASQKTGREAFF. The CDR3 coding sequence is TGTGCCAGCCAGAAGACAGGGAGGGAAGCTTTCTTT.